This T cell receptor (beta chain) was observed in a study of control samples from healthy donors and cancer patients. Trimming pared 3 bases from V and 1 base from J, leaving 9 bases between. The CDR3 length is 14 residues. The germline CDR1 and CDR2 sequences are MNHEY and SMNVEV (reference sequence). TCRdb keeps only in-frame clones here, not all; method: immunoSEQ multiplex PCR. The sample yields around 230,000 clones, about 93% seen once. This rearrangement joins TRBV27 to TRBJ1-1; a possible D gene is TRBD1 (6 bases). Sample: blood. The TCR was taken from a man over 45 in good health. The DNA of the CDR3 is TGTGCCAGCAGTTTTGACAGGAGGAACACTGAAGCTTTCTTT. Its translation: CASSFDRRNTEAFF.